The 9 T cell receptor beta chains in this list originate from one sample, sequenced in a study of vaccination and CD4 T cells after COVID-19. The treatment here: 10-day PBMC culture with coronavirus spike peptide pools or control peptides (ViraFEST assay). Sequencing of cultured CD4+ T cell DNA used the Oncomine TCR Beta short-read assay. From the PCR reads, TCRdb called clonotypes with MiXCR, one entry per CDR3 protein. Of over 15,000 distinct CDR3 sequences in the sample, roughly 46% were seen once. No cognate antigen is known for these TCRs. The sample comprised CD4+ T cells from blood, cultured in vitro. The receptors were gathered from a human donor who had recovered from COVID-19.

This clonotype has only a few counts. The rearrangement links TRBV7-9 to TRBJ2-5; D might be TRBD1 (5 bases). Germline V lookup: CDR1 SEHNR, CDR2 FQNEAQ (reference sequence). This CDR3 has 14 residues. The V end lost 5 bases, the J end lost 4 bases, and 14 bases lay between the germline ends. The CDR3 protein is CASSRRVSPETQYF. In DNA form, the CDR3 reads TGTGCCAGCAGCCGCAGGGTTTCGCCAGAGACCCAGTACTTC.

This chain joins TRBV2 and TRBJ2-1; D is unclear. V was trimmed by 0 bases and J by 7 bases, leaving 10 bases between them. This CDR3 spans 14 amino acids. The V gene's germline CDR1 is SNHLY and CDR2 FYNNEI. CDR3 DNA sequence: TGTGCCAGCAGTGAAGCGACGCATAGGAATGAGCAGTTCTTC. This translates into CASSEATHRNEQFF. Together with reference TRBV2 and TRBJ2-1, the CDR3 gives the full variable domain: EPEVTQTPSHQVTQMGQEVILRCVPISNHLYFYWYRQILGQKVEFLVSFYNNEISEKSEIFDDQFSVERPDGSNFTLKIRSTKLEDSAMYFCASSEATHRNEQFFGPGTRLTVL.

V and J are TRBV5-1 and TRBJ2-3, with TRBD2 matching 10 bases. The germline CDR1 and CDR2 sequences are SGHRS and YFSETQ. CDR3 length: 16 amino acids. V lost 0 bases, J lost 6 bases, and 7 bases stayed unmatched. The CDR3, as DNA: TGCGCCAGCAGCTTGGGCCTAGCGGGAGTACACGATACGCAGTATTTT. This sequence encodes CASSLGLAGVHDTQYF.

The rearrangement uses TRBV7-8 and TRBJ1-1; perhaps TRBD1 as D (5 bases). CDR3 length: 15 residues. The V gene lost 5 bases and the J gene lost 3 bases, with 16 bases spanning the gap. CDR1 SGHVS and CDR2 FQNEAQ come from the germline V gene. CDR3 protein: CASSPGRGRDTEAFF. The CDR3, as DNA: TGTGCCAGCAGCCCAGGGAGGGGTAGGGACACTGAAGCTTTCTTT.

This clonotype was seen a handful of times. The rearrangement uses TRBV28 and TRBJ2-4; TRBD1 aligns across 9 bases. The germline CDR1 and CDR2 sequences are MDHEN and SYDVKM. V was pared by 9 bases and J by 2 bases, with 8 bases of the junction left unmatched. The CDR3 is 15 residues long. CDR3 sequence: CASRGGQGTKNIQYF. The CDR3 DNA reads as TGTGCCAGTCGCGGGGGACAGGGAACCAAAAACATTCAGTACTTC.

The chain joins TRBV7-2 to TRBJ2-5; D possibly corresponds to TRBD2 (6 bases). This CDR3 contains 14 residues. With 7 bases removed from V and 4 bases from J, the gap between germline ends came to 16 bases. The germline CDR1 and CDR2 sequences are SGHTA and FQGNSA. The CDR3 loop is CASTRYGGGETQYF. CDR3 in DNA: TGTGCCAGCACCCGTTACGGGGGTGGAGAGACCCAGTACTTC.

This clonotype showed up just a few times. This chain uses TRBV20-1 with TRBJ2-7; the D gene is possibly TRBD2 (7 bases). The V gene's germline CDR1 is DFQATT and CDR2 SNEGSKA (reference sequence). The CDR3 spans 14 residues. The ends were cut back, 6 bases at V and 0 bases at J, with 15 bases in the middle. CDR3 protein: CSALGGGDSYEQYF. CDR3 DNA: TGCAGTGCCTTGGGAGGGGGGGACTCCTACGAGCAGTACTTC.

The rearrangement joins TRBV4-2 to TRBJ2-7; D possibly corresponds to TRBD2 (6 bases). The V gene lost 1 base and the J gene lost 0 bases, with 10 bases spanning the gap. Germline CDR1 reads LGHNA; CDR2 reads YNFKEQ. The length of the CDR3 is 15 residues. The CDR3 sequence is CASSQAAGTSYEQYF. CDR3 sequence (DNA): TGTGCCAGCAGCCAAGCGGCGGGAACCTCCTACGAGCAGTACTTC.

Only a few counts were recorded for this clonotype. J is TRBJ2-7 and V is TRBV5-1, with 7 bases fitting TRBD1. Germline-derived CDR1 and CDR2 are SGHRS and YFSETQ. The length of the CDR3 is 17 residues. V was pared by 0 bases and J by 1 base, with 10 bases of the junction left unmatched. The CDR3 sequence is CASSLGWGQRSSYEQYF. CDR3 sequence (DNA): TGCGCCAGCAGCTTGGGGTGGGGACAGAGATCTTCCTACGAGCAGTACTTC.